Each of the 26 T cell receptor beta chains below was sequenced from the same sample in a study of neoadjuvant anti-PD-1 for oral cavity cancer. Profiled with immunoSEQ multiplex PCR; TCRdb holds only in-frame clones, not every one. The sample records around 8,200 clones, 65% to 80% being singletons. Time point denoted: after neoadjuvant nivolumab, at surgical resection. Sequencing was performed on PBMCs, taken after nivolumab (anti-PD-1) treatment. The origin of the receptors is a person aged 35-79 years with oral cavity squamous cell carcinoma.

The V call is TRBV14, the J call TRBJ2-7; D gene ambiguous. Trimming took off 3 bases at V and 4 bases at J, with 19 bases between the two ends. Germline V gene data show CDR1 as SGHDN and CDR2 as FVKESK. CDR3 length: 16 amino acids. CDR3 bases: TGTGCCAGCAGCCATTCCAATACGCACCCGATTTACGAGCAGTACTTC. Translated, it gives CASSHSNTHPIYEQYF.

The CDR3 here is CASSLSETGIKGYTF. In nucleotides, the CDR3 is TGTGCCAGCAGTTTATCGGAGACAGGGATAAAGGGCTACACCTTC. The chain combines TRBV27 with TRBJ1-2, with 7 bases aligning to TRBD1. Germline loops: CDR1 MNHEY, CDR2 SMNVEV (reference sequence). This CDR3 spans 15 amino acids. J was trimmed by 8 bases and V by 0 bases; bases with no gene match: 9.

The table lists this clone with a few counts. The V gene is TRBV5-1, the J gene TRBJ1-3; D unresolved. Germline-derived CDR1 and CDR2 are SGHRS and YFSETQ. The CDR3 sequence is 16 residues long. Trimming took 7 bases from V and 0 from J, leaving 17 bases between them. CDR3 bases: TGCGCCAGCGGTACCGGGGATTCGAGCTCTGGAAACACCATATATTTT. Translated: CASGTGDSSSGNTIYF.

In its sample, this clone was seen a few times. The chain links TRBV19 to TRBJ2-1; D remains ambiguous. The germline V gene encodes CDR1 LNHDA and CDR2 SQIVND (reference sequence). This CDR3 has 17 residues. V lost 0 bases and J 4 bases, leaving 16 bases between the germline ends. CDR3 loop: CASSIEGPGSGYNEQFF. The CDR3, as DNA: TGTGCCAGTAGTATAGAAGGCCCCGGCTCTGGTTACAATGAGCAGTTCTTC.

As DNA, the CDR3 is TGCGCCAGCAGCCAAGACCTCCGGCACCCACCAGATACGCAGTATTTT. It is translated as CASSQDLRHPPDTQYF. The rearrangement joins TRBV4-1 to TRBJ2-3; D call uncertain. CDR1 is MGHRA and CDR2 is YSYEKL in the germline V gene. Trimming took off 0 bases at V and 4 bases at J, with 14 bases between the two ends. The CDR3 has 16 amino acids.

This clone was seen only a few times. J is TRBJ1-5 and V is TRBV6-1, with D unresolved. Trimming left V 0 bases short and J 1 base short, with 7 bases between. Germline lookup yields CDR1 MNHNS and CDR2 SASEGT. The length of the CDR3 is 15 residues. The CDR3 reads CASSEAGESNQPQHF. CDR3 DNA: TGTGCCAGCAGTGAAGCGGGTGAGAGCAATCAGCCCCAGCATTTT.

There are a few counts of this clone. J is TRBJ1-4 and V is TRBV10-3, with 7 bases lining up with TRBD1. The length of the CDR3 is 15 residues. Germline V gives CDR1 ENHRY, CDR2 SYGVKD. The junction had 9 bases not matched to a gene; V was cut back by 6 bases and J by 5 bases. In DNA, the CDR3 is TGTGCCATCAGGATGGGGACAGCTGAAAATGAAAAACTGTTTTTT. This sequence encodes CAIRMGTAENEKLFF.

The chain is built from TRBV6-1 and TRBJ2-3, with 7 bases fitting TRBD2. This CDR3 region has 15 residues. Germline-derived CDR1 and CDR2 are MNHNS and SASEGT. With V trimmed by 3 bases and J by 0 bases, 3 bases remained unmatched. CDR3 nucleotides: TGTGCCAGCAGTGATGGCGGGGGAAGCACAGATACGCAGTATTTT. Residues: CASSDGGGSTDTQYF.

This chain joins TRBV5-1 and TRBJ1-6; D unclear. Per the germline V gene, CDR1 is SGHRS and CDR2 is YFSETQ. The CDR3 extends over 15 amino acids. Trimming stripped 0 bases from V and 10 bases from J, with 14 bases between. This CDR3 is CASSLGEGLASPLHF. Written as DNA, the CDR3 is TGCGCCAGCAGCTTGGGGGAAGGGTTGGCCTCACCCCTCCACTTT.

The V call is TRBV9, the J call TRBJ2-3; maybe TRBD2 (6 bases). The CDR3 extends over 16 amino acids. Germline CDR1 reads SGDLS; CDR2 reads YYNGEE. V shed 0 bases and J shed 2 bases, with 13 bases lying between them. The CDR3 DNA reads as TGTGCCAGCAGCGTAGGAGGCGGGGAGACCACAGATACGCAGTATTTT. This codes for CASSVGGGETTDTQYF.

The chain combines TRBV5-1 with TRBJ2-6, with D unclear. With 3 bases removed from V and 0 bases from J, the gap between germline ends came to 7 bases. The germline gives CDR1 SGHRS, CDR2 YFSETQ. This CDR3 contains 15 residues. The CDR3 loop reads CASSYGYSGANVLTF. In nucleotides, the CDR3 is TGCGCCAGCAGCTACGGGTACTCTGGGGCCAACGTCCTGACTTTC.

The chain couples TRBV6-5 to TRBJ2-2; D is uncertain. The CDR3 totals 14 residues. Germline loops: CDR1 MNHEY, CDR2 SVGAGI. Trimming pared 2 bases from V and 2 bases from J, leaving 6 bases between. CDR3 region: CASSYGVNTGELFF. In DNA, the CDR3 is TGTGCCAGCAGTTACGGGGTCAACACCGGGGAGCTGTTTTTT.

This clone was counted once. The chain employs TRBV9 and TRBJ2-3, with 7 bases lining up with TRBD1. Germline V gives CDR1 SGDLS, CDR2 YYNGEE. This CDR3 is 16 amino acids long. Losses at the gene ends were 4 bases for V and 0 bases for J; bases not matched to a gene: 8. The CDR3 is CASSIHRGQSTDTQYF. The CDR3 DNA sequence: TGTGCCAGCAGCATTCACAGGGGACAAAGCACAGATACGCAGTATTTT.

This clone was counted between two and nine times. J is TRBJ1-6 and V is TRBV19; no clear D gene. The CDR3 consists of 15 residues. V was trimmed by 2 bases and J by 7 bases, leaving 12 bases between them. Germline CDR1 and CDR2: LNHDA and SQIVND (reference sequence). The CDR3 bases are TGTGCCAGTAGTATACAAGTAGGCGGGAATTCACCCCTCCACTTT. Translation gives CASSIQVGGNSPLHF.

This rearrangement joins TRBV7-8 to TRBJ2-5; weak D call: TRBD2 (6 bases). Germline V CDR1 and CDR2: SGHVS, FQNEAQ. The CDR3 loop spans 13 amino acids. V lost 7 bases to trimming and J lost 5 bases, with 14 bases between them. CDR3 region: CASKGLGEETQYF. In nucleotides, the CDR3 is TGTGCCAGCAAGGGACTGGGAGAGGAGACCCAGTACTTC.

This chain connects TRBV9 to TRBJ2-3; 8 bases map to TRBD2. The germline gives CDR1 SGDLS, CDR2 YYNGEE. V shed 3 bases, J shed 2 bases, and the junction held 17 bases outside the gene matches. CDR3 length equals 19 residues. The CDR3 protein is CASSDPPGGELRHTDTQYF. The DNA of the CDR3 is TGTGCCAGCAGCGACCCGCCGGGGGGGGAATTAAGGCACACAGATACGCAGTATTTT.

The CDR3 nucleotides read TGTGCCAGCAGCCTCACGCAAGGGGCCAACGCCCGAGCTTTCTTT. Amino acid sequence: CASSLTQGANARAFF. The V gene is TRBV7-6, the J gene TRBJ1-1, with D possibly TRBD1 on 5 matching bases. The ends were cut back, 5 bases at V and 10 bases at J, with 23 bases in the middle. Looked up from germline, CDR1 is SGHVS and CDR2 is FNYEAQ. CDR3 length equals 15 residues.

The V and J genes are TRBV7-9 and TRBJ2-1; 11 nucleotides match TRBD1. Losses at the gene ends were 2 bases for V and 9 bases for J; bases not matched to a gene: 6. Per the germline V gene, CDR1 is SEHNR and CDR2 is FQNEAQ (reference sequence). The CDR3 is 15 residues long. In nucleotides, the CDR3 is TGTGCCAGCAGCTTAAGCCGGACAGGGGGCCTTGAGCAGTTCTTC. Protein product: CASSLSRTGGLEQFF.

The count of this clone is one. This chain uses TRBV5-5 with TRBJ1-1; 9 bases match TRBD1. This CDR3 has 14 amino acids. The germline V gene encodes CDR1 SGHKS and CDR2 YYEKEE (reference sequence). J gave up 10 bases and V 4 bases, and 11 bases lay outside the gene matches. The CDR3 DNA reads as TGTGCCAGCAGCGCCCATCGGACAGGGGAGGGAGCTTTCTTT. Translation gives CASSAHRTGEGAFF.

The chain combines TRBV2 with TRBJ2-6; 9 positions match TRBD1. V lost 8 bases, J lost 2 bases, and 19 bases stayed unmatched. The CDR3 is 20 residues long. From germline, CDR1 is SNHLY and CDR2 FYNNEI. CDR3 sequence (DNA): TGTGCCAGCTTCCCCCAAGGTCCGGGACAGGGATTTGCTGGGGCCAACGTCCTGACTTTC. Protein sequence: CASFPQGPGQGFAGANVLTF. The full variable domain, its missing parts supplied by reference TRBV2 and TRBJ2-6, is EPEVTQTPSHQVTQMGQEVILRCVPISNHLYFYWYRQILGQKVEFLVSFYNNEISEKSEIFDDQFSVERPDGSNFTLKIRSTKLEDSAMYFCASFPQGPGQGFAGANVLTFGAGSRLTVL.

This sequence joins TRBV19 and TRBJ2-1; TRBD1 matches at 7 bases. The V gene's germline CDR1 is LNHDA and CDR2 SQIVND (reference sequence). With V trimmed by 5 bases and J by 0 bases, 22 bases remained unmatched. This CDR3 is built from 21 residues. The CDR3 nucleotides are TGTGCCAGTAGTCACCCCCCCCAACCGCGCGACAGGGTCAGCTCCTACAATGAGCAGTTCTTC. Protein sequence: CASSHPPQPRDRVSSYNEQFF.

The gene calls are TRBV30 and TRBJ2-7; unclear D gene. The V gene lost 2 bases and the J gene lost 2 bases, with 13 bases spanning the gap. The CDR3 contains 14 residues. The V gene's germline CDR1 is GTSNPN and CDR2 SVGIG (reference sequence). The CDR3 nucleotides read TGTGCCTGGAGTTTCTCAGGTTACACCTACGAGCAGTACTTC. Translating it yields CAWSFSGYTYEQYF.

The gene calls are TRBV7-9 and TRBJ1-1, with TRBD1 as a possible D gene (6 bases). CDR1 and CDR2 from the germline V gene are SEHNR and FQNEAQ (reference sequence). V lost 1 base and J 4 bases, leaving 7 bases between the germline ends. There are 13 residues in the CDR3. CDR3 sequence: CASSLEGGTEAFF. The CDR3 bases are TGTGCCAGCAGCTTAGAAGGGGGCACTGAAGCTTTCTTT. The full variable domain, completed using reference TRBV7-9 and TRBJ1-1, is DTGVSQNPRHKITKRGQNVTFRCDPISEHNRLYWYRQTLGQGPEFLTYFQNEAQLEKSRLLSDRFSAERPKGSFSTLEIQRTEQGDSAMYLCASSLEGGTEAFFGQGTRLTVV.

The V call is TRBV9, the J call TRBJ2-1; no clear D gene. V was shortened by 0 bases and J by 7 bases, with 11 bases between the two germline ends. CDR1 and CDR2 (germline): SGDLS, YYNGEE. CDR3 size: 14 residues. The CDR3 sequence is CASSVVDAKNEQFF. CDR3 coding DNA: TGTGCCAGCAGCGTAGTGGACGCCAAGAATGAGCAGTTCTTC.

This clone appeared once. The rearrangement links TRBV5-6 to TRBJ1-2; maybe TRBD1 (6 bases). CDR1 SGHDT and CDR2 YYEEEE come from the germline V gene. CDR3 length: 13 residues. V was trimmed by 0 bases and J by 7 bases, leaving 10 bases between them. The DNA for the CDR3 is TGTGCCAGCAGCTTGGCCGACAGGAGTGGCTACACCTTC. This sequence encodes CASSLADRSGYTF.

The chain recombines TRBV19 with TRBJ1-2; D is undetermined. Trimming removed 2 bases at V and 6 bases at J, with 7 bases between. The CDR3 totals 12 residues. CDR1 LNHDA and CDR2 SQIVND come from the germline V gene (reference sequence). DNA for the CDR3: TGTGCCAGTAGTATATCGGGGAATGGCTACACCTTC. This codes for CASSISGNGYTF.